This T cell receptor (beta chain) was profiled in a study of blood T cell repertoires in COVID-19. CDR3 size: 15 residues. The germline V gene encodes CDR1 MNHEY and CDR2 SMNVEV (reference sequence). V lost 6 bases and J 3 bases, leaving 14 bases between the germline ends. Only in-frame clones appear in the TCRdb table, and some are missing; sequencing was by immunoSEQ multiplex PCR. The sample holds more than 150,000 clones, over 80% seen once. The chain recombines TRBV27 with TRBJ1-4; D gene ambiguous. The TCR comes from a woman aged 40 to 50 with acute or convalescent COVID-19. The sample was peripheral blood. CDR3 loop: CASSRDGGSNEKLFF. The CDR3, as DNA: TGTGCCAGCAGCCGAGATGGCGGGTCTAATGAAAAACTGTTTTTT.